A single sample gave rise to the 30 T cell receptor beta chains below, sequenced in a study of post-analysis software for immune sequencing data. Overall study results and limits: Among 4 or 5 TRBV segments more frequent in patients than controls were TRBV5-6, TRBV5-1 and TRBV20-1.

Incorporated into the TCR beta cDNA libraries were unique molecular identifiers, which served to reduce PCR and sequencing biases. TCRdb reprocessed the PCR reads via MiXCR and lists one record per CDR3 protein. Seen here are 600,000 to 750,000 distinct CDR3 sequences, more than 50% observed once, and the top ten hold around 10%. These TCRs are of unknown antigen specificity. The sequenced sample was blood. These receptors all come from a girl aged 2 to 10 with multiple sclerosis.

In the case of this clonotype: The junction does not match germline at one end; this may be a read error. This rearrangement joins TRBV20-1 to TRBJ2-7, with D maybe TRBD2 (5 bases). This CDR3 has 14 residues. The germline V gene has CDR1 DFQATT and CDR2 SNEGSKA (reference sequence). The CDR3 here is CSGREAETSYEQYF. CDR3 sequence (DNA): TGCAGTGGTAGAGAAGCGGAGACGTCCTACGAGCAGTACTTC.

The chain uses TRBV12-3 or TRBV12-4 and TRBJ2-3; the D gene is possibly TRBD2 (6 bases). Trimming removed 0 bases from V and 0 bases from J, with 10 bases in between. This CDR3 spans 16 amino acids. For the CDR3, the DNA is TGTGCCAGCAGTTTAGCGAAGACTAGGAGCACAGATACGCAGTATTTT. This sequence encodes CASSLAKTRSTDTQYF.

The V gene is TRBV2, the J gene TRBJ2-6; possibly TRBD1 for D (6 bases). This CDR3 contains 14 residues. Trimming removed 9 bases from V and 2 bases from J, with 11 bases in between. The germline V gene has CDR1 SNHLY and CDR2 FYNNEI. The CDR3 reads CARRQVAGANVLTF. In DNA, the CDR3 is TGTGCCAGACGACAGGTCGCTGGGGCCAACGTCCTGACTTTC. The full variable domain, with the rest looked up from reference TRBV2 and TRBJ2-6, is EPEVTQTPSHQVTQMGQEVILRCVPISNHLYFYWYRQILGQKVEFLVSFYNNEISEKSEIFDDQFSVERPDGSNFTLKIRSTKLEDSAMYFCARRQVAGANVLTFGAGSRLTVL.

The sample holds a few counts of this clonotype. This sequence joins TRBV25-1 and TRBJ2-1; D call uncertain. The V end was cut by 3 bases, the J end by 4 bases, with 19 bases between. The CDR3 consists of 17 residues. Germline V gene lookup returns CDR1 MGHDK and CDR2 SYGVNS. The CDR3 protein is CASSEWVGSPRYNEQFF. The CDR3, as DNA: TGTGCCAGCAGTGAGTGGGTGGGGTCACCTAGATACAATGAGCAGTTCTTC.

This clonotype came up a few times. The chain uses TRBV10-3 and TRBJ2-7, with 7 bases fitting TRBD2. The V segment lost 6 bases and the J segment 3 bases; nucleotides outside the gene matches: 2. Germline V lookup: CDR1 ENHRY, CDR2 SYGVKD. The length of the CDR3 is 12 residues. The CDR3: CAIRGEGYEQYF. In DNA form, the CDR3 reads TGTGCCATCAGAGGGGAGGGCTACGAGCAGTACTTC.

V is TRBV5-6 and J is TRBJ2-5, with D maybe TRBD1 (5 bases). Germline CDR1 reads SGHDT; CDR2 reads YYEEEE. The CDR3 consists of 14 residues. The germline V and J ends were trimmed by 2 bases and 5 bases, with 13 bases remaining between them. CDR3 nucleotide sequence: TGTGCCAGCAGCTTCCGACAGCTCGGGGAGACCCAGTACTTC. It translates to CASSFRQLGETQYF.

This CDR3 reads CASSTNRGPQQYF. The CDR3 bases are TGTGCCAGCAGTACTAACAGGGGGCCCCAGCAGTACTTC. The V and J genes are TRBV6-5 and TRBJ2-5; 9 positions match TRBD1. With 5 bases clipped from V and 11 bases from J, the junction kept 9 bases outside the gene matches. Looked up from germline, CDR1 is MNHEY and CDR2 is SVGAGI. The CDR3 loop spans 13 amino acids.

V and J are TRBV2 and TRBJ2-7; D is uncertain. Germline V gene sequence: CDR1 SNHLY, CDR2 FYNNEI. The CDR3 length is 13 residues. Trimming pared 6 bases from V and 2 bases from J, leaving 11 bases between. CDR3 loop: CASRTAAAYEQYF. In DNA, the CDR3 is TGTGCCAGCAGGACTGCGGCGGCCTACGAGCAGTACTTC.

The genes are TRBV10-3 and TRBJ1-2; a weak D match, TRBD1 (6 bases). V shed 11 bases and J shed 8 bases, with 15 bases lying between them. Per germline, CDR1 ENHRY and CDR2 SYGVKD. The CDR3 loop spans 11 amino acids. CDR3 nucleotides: TGTGCCCTCGCCCGTGGGGGCGGCTACACCTTC. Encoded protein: CALARGGGYTF.

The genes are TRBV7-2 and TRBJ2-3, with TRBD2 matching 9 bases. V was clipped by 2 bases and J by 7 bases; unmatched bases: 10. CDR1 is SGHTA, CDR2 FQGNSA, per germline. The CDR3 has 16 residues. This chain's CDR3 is CASSLLTAGGSNTQYF. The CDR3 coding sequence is TGTGCCAGCAGCTTACTCACAGCGGGGGGTTCAAATACGCAGTATTTT.

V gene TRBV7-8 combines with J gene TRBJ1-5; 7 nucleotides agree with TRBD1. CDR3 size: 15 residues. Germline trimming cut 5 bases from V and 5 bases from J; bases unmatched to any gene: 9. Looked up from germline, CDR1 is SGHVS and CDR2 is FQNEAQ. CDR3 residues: CASSLKQGTDQPQHF. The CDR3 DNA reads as TGTGCCAGCAGCCTTAAACAGGGGACGGATCAGCCCCAGCATTTT.

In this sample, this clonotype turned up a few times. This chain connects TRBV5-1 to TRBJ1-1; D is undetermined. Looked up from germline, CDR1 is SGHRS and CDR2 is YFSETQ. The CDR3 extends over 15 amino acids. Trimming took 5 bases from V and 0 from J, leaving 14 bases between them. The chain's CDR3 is CASSWREWLNTEAFF. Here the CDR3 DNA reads TGCGCCAGCAGTTGGAGGGAGTGGCTGAACACTGAAGCTTTCTTT.

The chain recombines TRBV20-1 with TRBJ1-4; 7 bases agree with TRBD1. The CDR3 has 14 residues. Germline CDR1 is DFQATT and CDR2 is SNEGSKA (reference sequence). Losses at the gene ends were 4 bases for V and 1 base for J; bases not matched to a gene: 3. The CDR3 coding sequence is TGCAGTGCTAACAGGGACAGAACTAATGAAAAACTGTTTTTT. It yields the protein CSANRDRTNEKLFF.

CDR3 in DNA: TGTGCCAGCACTCGTGACGGCGCAACTAATGAAAAACTGTTTTTT. It codes for CASTRDGATNEKLFF. J is TRBJ1-4 and V is TRBV12-3 or TRBV12-4; D unclear. Trimming removed 7 bases from V and 0 bases from J, with 12 bases in between. The CDR3 covers 15 residues.

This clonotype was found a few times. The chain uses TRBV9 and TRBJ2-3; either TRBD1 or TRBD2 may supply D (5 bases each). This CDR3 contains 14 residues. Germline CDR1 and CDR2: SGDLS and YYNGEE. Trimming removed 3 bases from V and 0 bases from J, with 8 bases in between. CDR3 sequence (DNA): TGTGCCAGCAGCGGGGGACGGAGCACAGATACGCAGTATTTT. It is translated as CASSGGRSTDTQYF.

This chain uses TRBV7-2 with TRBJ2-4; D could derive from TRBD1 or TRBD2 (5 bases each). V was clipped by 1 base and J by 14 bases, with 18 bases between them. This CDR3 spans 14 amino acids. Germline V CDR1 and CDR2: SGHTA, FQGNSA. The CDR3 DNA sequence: TGTGCCAGCAGCTTAGGTGGGGACCACGTCGTTGAGTACTTC. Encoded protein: CASSLGGDHVVEYF.

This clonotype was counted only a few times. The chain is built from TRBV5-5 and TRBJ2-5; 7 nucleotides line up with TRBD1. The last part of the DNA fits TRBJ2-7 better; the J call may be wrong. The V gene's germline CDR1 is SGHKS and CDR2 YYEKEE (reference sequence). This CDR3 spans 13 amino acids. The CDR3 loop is CASSQTGTHEQYF. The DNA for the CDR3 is TGTGCCAGCAGCCAGACAGGGACCCACGAGCAGTACTTC.

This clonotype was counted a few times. CDR3 nucleotides: TGCAGTGCTAGAGTTCTGGCGGGAGAGGCGGATGCGCAGTATTTT. As protein: CSARVLAGEADAQYF. V and J are TRBV20-1 and TRBJ2-3, with TRBD2 matching 7 bases. CDR3 length: 15 residues. V lost 1 base, J lost 10 bases, and 14 bases stayed unmatched. The germline gives CDR1 DFQATT, CDR2 SNEGSKA (reference sequence).

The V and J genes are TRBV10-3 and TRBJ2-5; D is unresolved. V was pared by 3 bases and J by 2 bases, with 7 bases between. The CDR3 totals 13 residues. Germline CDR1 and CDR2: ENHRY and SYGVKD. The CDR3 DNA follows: TGTGCCATCAGTGAAAACGGACAAGAGACCCAGTACTTC. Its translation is CAISENGQETQYF.

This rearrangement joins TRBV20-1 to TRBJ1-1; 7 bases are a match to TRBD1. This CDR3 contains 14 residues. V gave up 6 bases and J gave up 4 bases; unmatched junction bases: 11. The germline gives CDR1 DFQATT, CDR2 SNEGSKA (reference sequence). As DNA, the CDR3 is TGCAGTGCCGAGACAGGGATTAGGGGCACTGAAGCTTTCTTT. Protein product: CSAETGIRGTEAFF.

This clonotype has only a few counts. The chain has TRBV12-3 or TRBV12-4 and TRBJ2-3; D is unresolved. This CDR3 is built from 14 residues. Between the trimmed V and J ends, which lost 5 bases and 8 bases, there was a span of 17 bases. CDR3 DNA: TGTGCCAGCAGTCCCACTGGACGCGGCGGTACGCAGTATTTT. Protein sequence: CASSPTGRGGTQYF.

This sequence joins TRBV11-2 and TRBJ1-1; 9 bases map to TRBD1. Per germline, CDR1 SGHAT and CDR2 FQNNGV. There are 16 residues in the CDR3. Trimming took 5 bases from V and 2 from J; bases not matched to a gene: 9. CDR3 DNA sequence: TGTGCCAGCAGCCGGACCTGGGGACAGGGTAACACTGAAGCTTTCTTT. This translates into CASSRTWGQGNTEAFF.

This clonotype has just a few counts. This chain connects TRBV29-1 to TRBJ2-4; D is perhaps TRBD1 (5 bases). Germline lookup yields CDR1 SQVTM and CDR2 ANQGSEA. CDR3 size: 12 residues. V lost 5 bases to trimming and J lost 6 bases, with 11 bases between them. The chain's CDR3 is CSVREGANIQYF. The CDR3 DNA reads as TGCAGCGTTCGTGAAGGGGCAAACATTCAGTACTTC.

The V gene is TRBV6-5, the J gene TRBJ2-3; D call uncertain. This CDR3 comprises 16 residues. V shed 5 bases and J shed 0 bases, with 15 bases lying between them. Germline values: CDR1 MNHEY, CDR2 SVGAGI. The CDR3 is CASSNGPSLSTDTQYF. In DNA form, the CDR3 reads TGTGCCAGCAGTAACGGCCCGTCCTTAAGCACAGATACGCAGTATTTT.

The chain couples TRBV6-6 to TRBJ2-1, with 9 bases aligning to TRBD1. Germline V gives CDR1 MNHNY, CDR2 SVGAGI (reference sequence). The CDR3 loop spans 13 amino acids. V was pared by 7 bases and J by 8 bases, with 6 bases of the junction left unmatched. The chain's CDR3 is CASTEDRGHEQFF. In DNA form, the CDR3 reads TGTGCCAGCACTGAGGACAGGGGCCATGAGCAGTTCTTC.

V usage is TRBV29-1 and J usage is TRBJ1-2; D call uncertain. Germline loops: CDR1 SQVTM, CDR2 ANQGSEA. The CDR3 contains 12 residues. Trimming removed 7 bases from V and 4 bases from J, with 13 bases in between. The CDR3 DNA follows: TGCAGCGCCAAACCCGCCCCCTATGGCTACACCTTC. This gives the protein CSAKPAPYGYTF.

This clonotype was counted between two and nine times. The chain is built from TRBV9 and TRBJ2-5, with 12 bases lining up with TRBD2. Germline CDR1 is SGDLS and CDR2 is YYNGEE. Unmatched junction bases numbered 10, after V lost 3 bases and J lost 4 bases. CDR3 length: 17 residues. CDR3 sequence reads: CASSAHPRLAGVETQYF. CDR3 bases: TGTGCCAGCAGCGCCCACCCGAGACTAGCGGGGGTAGAGACCCAGTACTTC.

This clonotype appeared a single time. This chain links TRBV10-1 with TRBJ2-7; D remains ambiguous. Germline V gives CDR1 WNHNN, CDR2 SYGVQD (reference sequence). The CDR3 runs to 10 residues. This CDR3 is CDPSEWEQYF. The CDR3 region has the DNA TGCGACCCCAGTGAGTGGGAGCAGTACTTC.

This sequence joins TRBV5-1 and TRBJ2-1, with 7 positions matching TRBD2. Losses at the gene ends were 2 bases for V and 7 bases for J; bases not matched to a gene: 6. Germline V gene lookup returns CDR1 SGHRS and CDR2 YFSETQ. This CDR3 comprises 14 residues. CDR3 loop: CASSLLALRNEQFF. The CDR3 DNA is TGCGCCAGCAGCTTACTAGCGTTAAGGAATGAGCAGTTCTTC.

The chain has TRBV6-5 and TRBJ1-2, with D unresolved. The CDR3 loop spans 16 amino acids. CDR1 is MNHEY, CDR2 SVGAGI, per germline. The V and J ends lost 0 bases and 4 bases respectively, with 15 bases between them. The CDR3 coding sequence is TGTGCCAGCAGTTACTCCCTAGACCGGTTTCGCTATGGCTACACCTTC. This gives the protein CASSYSLDRFRYGYTF.